This record looks at one T cell receptor (beta chain) sequence and its context. This sample is part of a study of blood T cells in healthy people across ages. The use of a sample-barcoded 5' primer and a J-beta primer mix characterized a second PCR of about 7 to 12 cycles. MiXCR was run by TCRdb on the 5' RACE reads, yielding one entry per CDR3 protein. The sample has about 780,000 distinct CDR3 sequences, roughly 26% seen once. The CDR3 sequence is 13 residues long. Trimming cost V 8 bases and J 8 bases, with 16 bases left between them. The germline CDR1 and CDR2 sequences are MNHEY and SVGAGI. These data also formed part of another study, on T cells of mothers and their children.

This rearrangement joins TRBV6-5 to TRBJ2-1, with D perhaps TRBD2 (7 bases). The TCR was taken from a boy younger than 18 in good health. The sequenced material came from blood. Written as DNA, the CDR3 is TGTGCCAGCCGAGTGGGGGGGCGTGATGAGCAGTTCTTC. Translated, it gives CASRVGGRDEQFF.